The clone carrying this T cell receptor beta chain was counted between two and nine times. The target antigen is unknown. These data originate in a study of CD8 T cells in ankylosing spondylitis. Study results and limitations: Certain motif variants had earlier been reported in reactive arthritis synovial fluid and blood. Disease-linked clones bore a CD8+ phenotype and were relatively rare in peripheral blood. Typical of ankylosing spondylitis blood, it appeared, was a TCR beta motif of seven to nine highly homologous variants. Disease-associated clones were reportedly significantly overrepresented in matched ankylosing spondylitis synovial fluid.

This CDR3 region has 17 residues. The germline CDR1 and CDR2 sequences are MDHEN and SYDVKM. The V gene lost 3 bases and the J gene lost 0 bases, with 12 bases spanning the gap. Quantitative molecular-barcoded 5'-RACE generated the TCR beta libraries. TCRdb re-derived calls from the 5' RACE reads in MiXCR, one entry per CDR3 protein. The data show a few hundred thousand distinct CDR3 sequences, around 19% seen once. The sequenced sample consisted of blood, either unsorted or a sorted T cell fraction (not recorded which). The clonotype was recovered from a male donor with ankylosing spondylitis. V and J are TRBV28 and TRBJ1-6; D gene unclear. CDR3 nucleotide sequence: TGTGCCAGCAGTTTGTGGGCCGGCGGCTCCTATAATTCACCCCTCCACTTT. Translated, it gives CASSLWAGGSYNSPLHF.